A single sample is the source of the 3 T cell receptor beta chains below, sequenced in a study of T cells in Graves' hyperthyroidism and ophthalmopathy. RNA transcripts served as the template for amplifying TCR beta CDR3 regions. The TCR CDR3 was amplified in a first-round RT-PCR using the HTBI primer set. MiXCR was run by TCRdb on the multiplex PCR reads, yielding one entry per CDR3 protein. The data contain hundreds of thousands of distinct CDR3 sequences, less than 15% of them singletons. Material: blood. All receptors come from a woman between 18 and 29 years old with Graves' hyperthyroidism.

This clonotype was recorded a few times. The chain joins TRBV7-9 to TRBJ2-2, with 10 nucleotides matching TRBD2. Trimming took 7 bases from V and 4 from J; bases not matched to a gene: 6. The CDR3 length is 15 residues. CDR1 and CDR2 (germline): SEHNR, FQNEAQ (reference sequence). CDR3 amino acids: CASKEREGVTGELFF. CDR3 bases: TGTGCCAGCAAAGAGCGGGAGGGGGTCACCGGGGAGCTGTTTTTT.

This clonotype has ten or more counts. The chain has TRBV10-3 and TRBJ2-5; D gene ambiguous. The germline V gene has CDR1 ENHRY and CDR2 SYGVKD. The V end was cut by 3 bases, the J end by 2 bases, with 10 bases between. This CDR3 is built from 14 residues. The CDR3 loop is CAISDPQHQETQYF. DNA of the CDR3: TGTGCCATCAGTGACCCGCAGCATCAAGAGACCCAGTACTTC.

In this sample, this clonotype turned up a few times. The chain employs TRBV9 and TRBJ1-1; maybe TRBD1 (5 bases). This CDR3 has 14 amino acids. Per the germline V gene, CDR1 is SGDLS and CDR2 is YYNGEE. V was cut by 2 bases and J by 1 base, with 9 bases left in between. In DNA form, the CDR3 reads TGTGCCAGCAGCGTGGGGCGGTCGAACACTGAAGCTTTCTTT. It yields the protein CASSVGRSNTEAFF.